This T cell receptor (beta chain) was captured by sequencing in a study of shared clonotypes between healthy human individuals. Study-level points and caveats: The expectation was that sequencing depth would affect clonotype sharing among donors.

The V gene's germline CDR1 is SQVTM and CDR2 ANQGSEA. The CDR3 has 13 amino acids. Study donors comprised healthy, HIV-negative adults devoid of recent acute infection or vaccination. Several immunoSEQ plates received, in even portions, the genomic DNA of each subset. Measured with immunoSEQ multiplex PCR; TCRdb has only the in-frame clones, and not every one. The sample records under 1,100,000 clones, around 74% being singletons. On this clone: Its matching antigen is unknown. A read error may produce the germline difference seen at one junction end.

The rearrangement links TRBV29-1 to TRBJ1-3; D gene ambiguous. The sequenced material came from memory CD4+ T cells sorted from blood. Subset meaning: CD45RA-negative fraction. This clonotype originated in a man younger than 30 in good health. CDR3 bases: TGCAGCGCCAGCCCTGACTCTGGAAACACCACATATTTT. It translates to CSASPDSGNTTYF.